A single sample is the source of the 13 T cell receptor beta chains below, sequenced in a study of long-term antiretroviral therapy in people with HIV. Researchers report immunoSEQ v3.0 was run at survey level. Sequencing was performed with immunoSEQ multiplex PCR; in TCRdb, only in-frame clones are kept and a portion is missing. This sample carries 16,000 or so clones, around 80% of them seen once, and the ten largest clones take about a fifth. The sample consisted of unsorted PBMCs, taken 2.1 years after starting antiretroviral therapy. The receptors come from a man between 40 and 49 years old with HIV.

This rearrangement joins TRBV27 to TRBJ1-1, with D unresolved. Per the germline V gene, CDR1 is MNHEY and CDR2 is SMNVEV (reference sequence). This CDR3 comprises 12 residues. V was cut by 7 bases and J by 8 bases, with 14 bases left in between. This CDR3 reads CASTSGGLEAFF. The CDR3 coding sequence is TGTGCCAGCACCTCTGGAGGGTTAGAAGCTTTCTTT.

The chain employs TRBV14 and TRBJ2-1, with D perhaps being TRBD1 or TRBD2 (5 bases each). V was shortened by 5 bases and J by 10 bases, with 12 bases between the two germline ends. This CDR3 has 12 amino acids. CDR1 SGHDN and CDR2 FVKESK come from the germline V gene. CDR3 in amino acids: CASSSGAREQFF. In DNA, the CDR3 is TGTGCCAGCAGCTCCGGGGCGAGGGAGCAGTTCTTC.

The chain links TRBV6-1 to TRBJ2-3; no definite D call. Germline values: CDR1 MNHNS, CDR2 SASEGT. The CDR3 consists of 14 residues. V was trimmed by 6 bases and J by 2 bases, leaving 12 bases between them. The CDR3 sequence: CASSLSRFTDTQYF. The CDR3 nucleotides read TGTGCCAGCAGCCTAAGCCGGTTCACAGATACGCAGTATTTT.

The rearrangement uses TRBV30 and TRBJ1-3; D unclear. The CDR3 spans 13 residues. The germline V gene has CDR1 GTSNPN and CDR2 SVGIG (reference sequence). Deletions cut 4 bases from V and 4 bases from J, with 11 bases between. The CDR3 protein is CAWTRLLGNTIYF. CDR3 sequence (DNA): TGTGCCTGGACCAGGCTGTTAGGAAACACCATATATTTT.

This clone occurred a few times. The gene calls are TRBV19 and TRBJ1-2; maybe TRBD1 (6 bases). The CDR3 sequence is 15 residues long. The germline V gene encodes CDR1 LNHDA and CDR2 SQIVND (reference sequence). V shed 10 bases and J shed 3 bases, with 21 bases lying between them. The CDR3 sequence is CATARTGSLDYGYTF. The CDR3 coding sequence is TGTGCCACCGCCCGAACAGGGAGCCTTGACTATGGCTACACCTTC.

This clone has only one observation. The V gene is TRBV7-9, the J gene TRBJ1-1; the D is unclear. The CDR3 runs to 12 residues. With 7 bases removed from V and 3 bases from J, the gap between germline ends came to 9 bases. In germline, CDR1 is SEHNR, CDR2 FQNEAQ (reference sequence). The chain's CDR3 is CASTMADTEAFF. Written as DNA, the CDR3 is TGTGCCAGCACAATGGCGGACACTGAAGCTTTCTTT.

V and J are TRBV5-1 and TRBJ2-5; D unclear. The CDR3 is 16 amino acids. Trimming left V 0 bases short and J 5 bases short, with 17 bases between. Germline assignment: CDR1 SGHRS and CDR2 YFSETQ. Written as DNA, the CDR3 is TGCGCCAGCAGCTTGGCCCCGGCAGGCCTTCGGGAGACCCAGTACTTC. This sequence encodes CASSLAPAGLRETQYF.

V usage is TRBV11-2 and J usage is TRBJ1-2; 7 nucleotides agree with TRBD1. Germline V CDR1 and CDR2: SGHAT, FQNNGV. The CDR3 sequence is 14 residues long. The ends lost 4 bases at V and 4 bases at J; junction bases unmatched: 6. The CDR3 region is CASSSTGSFYGYTF. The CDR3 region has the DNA TGTGCCAGCAGCTCGACAGGGAGTTTCTATGGCTACACCTTC.

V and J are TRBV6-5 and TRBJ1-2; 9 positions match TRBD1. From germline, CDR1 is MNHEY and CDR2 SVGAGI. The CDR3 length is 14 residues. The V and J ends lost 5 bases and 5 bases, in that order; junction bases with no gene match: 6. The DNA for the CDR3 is TGTGCCAGCAGTCCCCGGACAGGGGTTTATGGCTACACCTTC. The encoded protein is CASSPRTGVYGYTF.

The CDR3 DNA is TGTGCCAGCTCACCTTCACGCGGGCAGCTGACGCAGTATTTT. Residues: CASSPSRGQLTQYF. The V gene is TRBV18, the J gene TRBJ2-3; D is possibly TRBD2 (5 bases). V was clipped by 3 bases and J by 9 bases, with 16 bases between them. Germline values: CDR1 KGHSH, CDR2 LQKENI. The CDR3 is 14 residues long.

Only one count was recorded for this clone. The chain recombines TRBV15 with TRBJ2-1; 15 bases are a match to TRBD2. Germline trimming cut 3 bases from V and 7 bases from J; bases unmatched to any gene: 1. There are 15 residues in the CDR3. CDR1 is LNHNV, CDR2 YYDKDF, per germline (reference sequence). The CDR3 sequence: CATSSGTSGGNEQFF. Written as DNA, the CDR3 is TGTGCCACCAGCAGTGGGACTAGCGGGGGGAATGAGCAGTTCTTC.

CDR3 coding DNA: TGTGCCAGCTCACTCAGGGGCCCGAACACTGAAGCTTTCTTT. This encodes CASSLRGPNTEAFF. The rearrangement uses TRBV18 and TRBJ1-1; possibly TRBD1 for D (6 bases). V was trimmed by 4 bases and J by 1 base, leaving 10 bases between them. The CDR3 extends over 14 amino acids. Per germline, CDR1 KGHSH and CDR2 LQKENI.

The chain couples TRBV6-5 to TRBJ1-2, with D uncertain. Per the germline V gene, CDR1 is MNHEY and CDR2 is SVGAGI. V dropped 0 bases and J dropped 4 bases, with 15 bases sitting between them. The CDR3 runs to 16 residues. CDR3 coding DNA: TGTGCCAGCAGTTACTCGTGGGGTAACGGCTTCTATGGCTACACCTTC. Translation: CASSYSWGNGFYGYTF.